One and the same sample provided the 20 T cell receptor beta chains below, sequenced in a study of CD8 T cells in ankylosing spondylitis. MiXCR, run by TCRdb on the 5' RACE reads, gives a single entry per CDR3 protein. The sample holds 150,000 to 200,000 distinct CDR3 sequences, approximately 20% seen once. The sequencing sample was made of blood, either unsorted or a sorted T cell fraction (not recorded which). Receptors originate from a male donor with ankylosing spondylitis or in good health (not recorded which).

This clonotype was observed at least ten times. The chain recombines TRBV12-3 or TRBV12-4 with TRBJ1-2; 7 bases map to TRBD1. This CDR3 is 15 amino acids long. The V gene end was trimmed by 4 bases and the J gene end by 4 bases; junction bases not matched to a gene: 9. Here the CDR3 DNA reads TGTGCCAGCAGTTCTTCAGGGGGTGGTGGCTATGGCTACACCTTC. Its protein product is CASSSSGGGGYGYTF.

This chain uses TRBV5-1 with TRBJ2-2, with 8 bases lining up with TRBD1. CDR3 length equals 15 residues. V was clipped by 3 bases and J by 6 bases; unmatched bases: 7. From germline, CDR1 is SGHRS and CDR2 YFSETQ. CDR3 protein: CASSSVGQGPGELFF. In nucleotides, the CDR3 is TGCGCCAGCAGCTCGGTCGGACAGGGTCCCGGGGAGCTGTTTTTT.

Ten or more counts support this clonotype. The chain joins TRBV5-1 to TRBJ2-3; TRBD2 agrees at 7 bases. Germline assignment: CDR1 SGHRS and CDR2 YFSETQ. The CDR3 runs 16 residues. V was pared by 0 bases and J by 4 bases, with 8 bases of the junction left unmatched. The CDR3 protein is CASSLEAGALPDTQYF. The CDR3 nucleotides read TGCGCCAGCAGCTTGGAGGCGGGAGCTCTCCCAGATACGCAGTATTTT.

This clonotype has ten or more counts. One junction end does not reproduce the germline sequence, and a read error may be involved. This sequence joins TRBV12-3 or TRBV12-4 and TRBJ2-7, with 8 bases matching TRBD1. This CDR3 is built from 14 residues. CDR3 sequence (DNA): TGTGCCAGCACTTTAGGACAGGGTACCTACGAGCAGTACTTC. This translates into CASTLGQGTYEQYF.

The table lists this clonotype with many counts. The J gene is TRBJ1-4, the V gene TRBV20-1; D is ambiguous. Trimming removed 3 bases from V and 8 bases from J, with 16 bases in between. There are 14 residues in the CDR3. Germline V CDR1 and CDR2: DFQATT, SNEGSKA (reference sequence). The CDR3 DNA follows: TGCAGTGCTAGTTCCCCCGGGGTGGGAGAAAAACTGTTTTTT. Encoded protein: CSASSPGVGEKLFF.

At least ten counts were recorded for this clonotype. This chain uses TRBV5-1 with TRBJ2-3; the match to TRBD1 covers 7 bases. There are 13 residues in the CDR3. The germline V gene has CDR1 SGHRS and CDR2 YFSETQ. With V trimmed by 1 base and J by 5 bases, 1 base remained unmatched. CDR3 coding DNA: TGCGCCAGCAGCTTGTCAGGGGGAGATACGCAGTATTTT. It is translated as CASSLSGGDTQYF.

This clonotype was counted only a few times. The chain links TRBV28 to TRBJ2-1; 8 bases align to TRBD2. V shed 6 bases, J shed 7 bases, and the junction held 5 bases outside the gene matches. Germline CDR1 MDHEN, CDR2 SYDVKM. The CDR3 is 13 amino acids. The DNA of the CDR3 is TGTGCCAGCAGCCATCGACTAGCGAATGAGCAGTTCTTC. Translated, it gives CASSHRLANEQFF.

In this sample, this clonotype turned up many times. This sequence joins TRBV24-1 and TRBJ2-2, with 7 positions matching TRBD1. Germline V gene data show CDR1 as KGHDR and CDR2 as SFDVKD. The CDR3 spans 12 residues. The V and J ends lost 7 bases and 6 bases, in that order; junction bases with no gene match: 1. DNA for the CDR3: TGTGCCACCAGGCAGGGGGCCGGGGAGCTGTTTTTT. This codes for CATRQGAGELFF.

Many counts were recorded for this clonotype. This chain uses TRBV28 with TRBJ2-3, with TRBD2 matching over 12 bases. V gave up 2 bases and J gave up 3 bases; unmatched junction bases: 0. The CDR3 is made up of 15 amino acids. The germline V gene encodes CDR1 MDHEN and CDR2 SYDVKM. This CDR3 is CASSLLAGGTDTQYF. Written as DNA, the CDR3 is TGTGCCAGCAGTTTACTAGCGGGAGGGACAGATACGCAGTATTTT. The whole variable domain, remainder taken from reference TRBV28 and TRBJ2-3, is DVKVTQSSRYLVKRTGEKVFLECVQDMDHENMFWYRQDPGLGLRLIYFSYDVKMKEKGDIPEGYSVSREKKERFSLILESASTNQTSMYLCASSLLAGGTDTQYFGPGTRLTVL.

There are a few counts of this clonotype. V and J are TRBV12-3 or TRBV12-4 and TRBJ2-2, with D possibly TRBD2 on 6 matching bases. Trimming left V 4 bases short and J 5 bases short, with 11 bases between. This CDR3 has 14 residues. The CDR3 DNA is TGTGCCAGCAGTTGGCTAGCGAGAACCGGGGAGCTGTTTTTT. This encodes CASSWLARTGELFF.

On this clonotype: This may come from a read error, since a much larger clone is one base off. The chain carries TRBV6-1 and TRBJ2-1, with no clear D. Germline assignment: CDR1 MNHNS and CDR2 SASEGT. CDR3 length equals 12 residues. CDR3 in amino acids: CASSPGHNGQFF. The CDR3, as DNA: TGTGCCAGCAGCCCCGGGCACAATGGGCAGTTCTTC.

At least ten counts were recorded for this clonotype. The chain is built from TRBV5-1 and TRBJ1-1; D remains unclear. The V end was cut by 2 bases, the J end by 11 bases, with 16 bases between. In germline, CDR1 is SGHRS, CDR2 YFSETQ. The CDR3 runs to 13 residues. CDR3 DNA sequence: TGCGCCAGCAGCTTTTCTGAGCGTTATTCGGCTTTCTTT. Encoded protein: CASSFSERYSAFF.

This clonotype was picked up many times. V gene TRBV5-5 combines with J gene TRBJ1-4, with D possibly matching TRBD1 (5 bases). In germline, CDR1 is SGHKS, CDR2 YYEKEE (reference sequence). This CDR3 has 14 residues. V gave up 6 bases and J gave up 8 bases, with 17 bases separating them. CDR3 in amino acids: CASNRQGRREKLFF. CDR3 in DNA: TGTGCCAGCAACCGGCAGGGTCGGAGGGAAAAACTGTTTTTT.

The table lists this clonotype with many counts. The chain recombines TRBV29-1 with TRBJ1-3; weak D call: TRBD1 (5 bases). Germline CDR1 SQVTM, CDR2 ANQGSEA. CDR3 length: 14 residues. Trimming shortened V by 7 bases and J by 1 base, and 14 bases separated the two germline ends. CDR3 region: CSARQGSSGNTIYF. CDR3 bases: TGCAGCGCCCGCCAGGGATCATCTGGAAACACCATATATTTT. Looking up the rest from reference TRBV29-1 and TRBJ1-3 gives the full variable domain: SAVISQKPSRDICQRGTSLTIQCQVDSQVTMMFWYRQQPGQSLTLIATANQGSEATYESGFVIDKFPISRPNLTFSTLTVSNMSPEDSSIYLCSARQGSSGNTIYFGEGSWLTVV.

This clonotype was seen more than once but under ten times. The genes are TRBV20-1 and TRBJ2-7; 7 bases line up with TRBD1. This CDR3 has 10 residues. After removal of 4 bases from V and 12 bases from J, the junction contained 6 bases not matched to a gene. Germline loops: CDR1 DFQATT, CDR2 SNEGSKA (reference sequence). DNA for the CDR3: TGCAGTGCTACGAACAGGGGTTCGTACTTC. This translates into CSATNRGSYF.

Ten or more counts support this clonotype. In DNA, the CDR3 is TGCAGTGCTAGCCTAGCTGGGGGCTGGAACACTGAAGCTTTCTTT. Translating gives CSASLAGGWNTEAFF. The genes are TRBV20-1 and TRBJ1-1; perhaps TRBD1 as D (6 bases). Trimming shortened V by 3 bases and J by 1 base, and 15 bases separated the two germline ends. CDR1 is DFQATT and CDR2 is SNEGSKA in the germline V gene (reference sequence). The CDR3 covers 15 residues.

This clonotype was observed many times. The chain combines TRBV10-3 with TRBJ2-7, with 8 bases aligning to TRBD1. This CDR3 comprises 14 residues. V trimming: 6 bases; J trimming: 9 bases; junction bases outside the gene matches: 13. Germline values: CDR1 ENHRY, CDR2 SYGVKD. The CDR3 bases are TGTGCCATCAGGGGAGACAGGGGAACTTTTTGGCAGTACTTC. It is translated as CAIRGDRGTFWQYF.

The J gene is TRBJ2-6, the V gene TRBV29-1; TRBD1 is a possible D gene (6 bases). V lost 7 bases and J 0 bases, leaving 16 bases between the germline ends. The germline gives CDR1 SQVTM, CDR2 ANQGSEA. CDR3 length equals 16 residues. DNA for the CDR3: TGCAGCGCTTATTGGACAGACCACTCTGGGGCCAACGTCCTGACTTTC. Its protein product is CSAYWTDHSGANVLTF.

This clonotype was counted only a few times. This chain links TRBV2 with TRBJ2-7; 7 nucleotides align to TRBD2. This CDR3 comprises 14 residues. Germline CDR1 SNHLY, CDR2 FYNNEI. Trimming at V came to 7 bases and at J to 3 bases, leaving 9 bases not matched to a gene. The CDR3 region is CASNGLEDYYEQYF. CDR3 sequence (DNA): TGTGCCAGCAACGGACTAGAGGACTACTACGAGCAGTACTTC.

This clonotype was picked up many times. The CDR3 DNA is TGTGCCAGCAGTTCCGGCGGGGCAGGGCCTCAGCCCCAGCATTTT. Amino acid sequence: CASSSGGAGPQPQHF. The chain couples TRBV12-3 or TRBV12-4 to TRBJ1-5, with a tentative D call TRBD1 (5 bases). Trimming removed 4 bases at V and 6 bases at J, with 16 bases between. The length of the CDR3 is 15 residues.